This entry lists 29 T cell receptor beta chains sequenced from one sample in a study of human T cells and chemical hapten exposure. Specified time point: patch test 3, about 24 weeks after DPC sensitization. The treatment: therapeutic diphenylcyclopropenone sensitization with weekly scalp DPC. TCRdb re-derived calls from the RACE reads in MiXCR, one entry per CDR3 protein. The top ten hold about 9.3% of the sample, which has roughly 97,000 distinct CDR3 sequences, about 28% seen once. The specimen was whole blood, collected in connection with sensitization to the hapten diphenylcyclopropenone (DPC). These receptors all stem from a man aged 35-49 years with alopecia areata. Some clones in this sample may be carry-over from other donors' samples.

This clonotype was detected a few times. J is TRBJ1-2 and V is TRBV7-9, with TRBD1 as a possible D gene (5 bases). Germline V CDR1 and CDR2: SEHNR, FQNEAQ (reference sequence). The CDR3 is 16 amino acids. V was clipped by 5 bases and J by 0 bases, with 16 bases between them. The CDR3 sequence: CASSPLRVGTNYGYTF. The CDR3 nucleotides are TGTGCCAGCAGCCCCCTCAGGGTGGGGACTAACTATGGCTACACCTTC.

This clonotype has just a few counts. The rearrangement links TRBV6-2 or TRBV6-3 to TRBJ2-1; D perhaps matches TRBD1 (5 bases). Trimming took 6 bases from V and 6 from J, leaving 12 bases between them. This CDR3 has 13 residues. CDR1 is MNHEY, CDR2 SVGEGT, per germline. The CDR3 loop reads CASRDLQGNEQFF. The CDR3 nucleotides are TGTGCCAGCAGGGATCTCCAGGGCAATGAGCAGTTCTTC.

The V and J genes are TRBV7-2 and TRBJ2-1, with 7 bases fitting TRBD2. Germline CDR1 reads SGHTA; CDR2 reads FQGNSA. The junction had 7 bases not matched to a gene; V was cut back by 2 bases and J by 6 bases. The CDR3 is made up of 15 amino acids. CDR3 sequence: CASSLTTSVPNEQFF. CDR3 nucleotides: TGTGCCAGCAGCTTAACAACTAGCGTGCCCAATGAGCAGTTCTTC.

The CDR3, as DNA: TGCAGTGCTAGAGTTGCGATCACAGATACGCAGTATTTT. It codes for CSARVAITDTQYF. The rearrangement links TRBV20-1 to TRBJ2-3; D remains unclear. This CDR3 comprises 13 residues. Per germline, CDR1 DFQATT and CDR2 SNEGSKA (reference sequence). The V and J ends lost 1 base and 2 bases respectively, with 7 bases between them.

The J gene is TRBJ1-2, the V gene TRBV30; 8 nucleotides align to TRBD1. This CDR3 has 15 amino acids. V shed 6 bases, J shed 2 bases, and the junction held 11 bases outside the gene matches. Germline loops: CDR1 GTSNPN, CDR2 SVGIG (reference sequence). The CDR3, as DNA: TGTGCCTGCCAGGCTTTGGACAGGGAAAACTATGGCTACACCTTC. It codes for CACQALDRENYGYTF.

As concerns this clonotype: Mismatch with germline at one junction end may stem from a read error. The CDR3, as DNA: TGTGCCAGCAGGGGACAGGGGGCTTACTCTGGGGCCAACGTTCTGACTTTC. Its protein product is CASRGQGAYSGANVLTF. This rearrangement joins TRBV14 to TRBJ2-6, with TRBD1 matching 12 bases. This CDR3 comprises 17 residues. Germline values: CDR1 SGHDN, CDR2 FVKESK.

The J gene is TRBJ1-1, the V gene TRBV4-1; a weak D match, TRBD1 (5 bases). The V and J ends lost 0 bases and 1 base respectively, with 12 bases between them. The CDR3 loop spans 16 amino acids. Germline CDR1 MGHRA, CDR2 YSYEKL. The CDR3 sequence: CASSQEKSGGNTEAFF. As DNA, the CDR3 is TGCGCCAGCAGCCAAGAGAAAAGTGGGGGGAACACTGAAGCTTTCTTT.

Notes on this clonotype: A read error may explain this, as a much larger clone is one base away. V and J are TRBV4-3 and TRBJ2-7; D is perhaps TRBD2 (5 bases). From germline, CDR1 is LGHNA and CDR2 YSLEER. This CDR3 region has 15 residues. CDR3 amino acids: CDSSQYPGNAYEQYF. The CDR3 nucleotides read TGCGACAGCAGCCAATACCCGGGGAACGCCTACGAGCAGTACTTC.

The chain carries TRBV5-1 and TRBJ2-1, with TRBD2 identical over 10 bases. Looked up from germline, CDR1 is SGHRS and CDR2 is YFSETQ. V was clipped by 0 bases and J by 8 bases; unmatched bases: 5. The CDR3 is 15 amino acids. In DNA form, the CDR3 reads TGCGCCAGCAGCTTGGCTAGCGGGAGTAGTTATGAGCAGTTCTTC. It codes for CASSLASGSSYEQFF.

The chain uses TRBV4-1 and TRBJ2-7; D possibly matches TRBD1 or TRBD2 (5 bases each). CDR1 MGHRA and CDR2 YSYEKL come from the germline V gene. Trimming removed 0 bases from V and 1 base from J, with 10 bases in between. This CDR3 has 15 residues. The CDR3 sequence is CASSQEPGRSYEQYF. Here the CDR3 DNA reads TGCGCCAGCAGCCAAGAGCCGGGGCGGTCCTACGAGCAGTACTTC.

The rearrangement uses TRBV9 and TRBJ2-5, with D tentatively TRBD1 (5 bases). The CDR3 totals 13 residues. Germline CDR1 reads SGDLS; CDR2 reads YYNGEE. The V end lost 0 bases, the J end lost 2 bases, and 5 bases lay between the germline ends. This CDR3 reads CASSVGQQETQYF. CDR3 DNA: TGTGCCAGCAGCGTAGGACAGCAAGAGACCCAGTACTTC.

The chain combines TRBV4-1 with TRBJ1-6, with 12 bases matching TRBD1. Germline loops: CDR1 MGHRA, CDR2 YSYEKL. The CDR3 runs 16 residues. The ends lost 1 base at V and 10 bases at J; junction bases unmatched: 5. The CDR3: CASSQAGQGARSPLHF. DNA of the CDR3: TGCGCCAGCAGCCAAGCGGGACAGGGGGCAAGATCACCCCTCCACTTT.

In this sample, this clonotype turned up a few times. The CDR3 sequence: CSARLGPRLANQPQHF. The CDR3 region has the DNA TGCAGTGCTAGATTGGGACCCAGGCTGGCCAATCAGCCCCAGCATTTT. The chain combines TRBV20-1 with TRBJ1-5; D perhaps matches TRBD1 (5 bases). This CDR3 is 16 amino acids long. Per the germline V gene, CDR1 is DFQATT and CDR2 is SNEGSKA (reference sequence). Between the trimmed V and J ends, which lost 2 bases and 3 bases, there was a span of 17 bases.

This clonotype came up many times. The chain recombines TRBV27 with TRBJ2-3; 11 bases fit TRBD2. Trimming removed 5 bases from V and 2 bases from J; junction bases left unmatched: 12. The V gene's germline CDR1 is MNHEY and CDR2 SMNVEV (reference sequence). This CDR3 is built from 18 residues. The CDR3, as DNA: TGTGCCAGCAGTCTTACCGCCGGGACTAGCGGACTCACAGATACGCAGTATTTT. This sequence encodes CASSLTAGTSGLTDTQYF.

This clonotype was counted only a few times. The chain joins TRBV9 to TRBJ2-1; D gene ambiguous. V was clipped by 0 bases and J by 4 bases, with 11 bases between them. The CDR3 runs 15 residues. Germline assignment: CDR1 SGDLS and CDR2 YYNGEE. CDR3 sequence: CASSVDPRKYNEQFF. In DNA form, the CDR3 reads TGTGCCAGCAGCGTAGATCCTAGGAAATACAATGAGCAGTTCTTC.

The V call is TRBV5-5, the J call TRBJ2-7; 10 bases agree with TRBD2. The germline gives CDR1 SGHKS, CDR2 YYEKEE (reference sequence). Unmatched junction bases numbered 6, after V lost 5 bases and J lost 1 base. This CDR3 has 15 residues. CDR3 loop: CASSPGLAMSYEQYF. The DNA of the CDR3 is TGTGCCAGCAGTCCGGGACTAGCGATGTCCTACGAGCAGTACTTC. Full variable domain (missing parts from reference TRBV5-5 and TRBJ2-7): DAGVTQSPTHLIKTRGQQVTLRCSPISGHKSVSWYQQVLGQGPQFIFQYYEKEERGRGNFPDRFSARQFPNYSSELNVNALLLGDSALYLCASSPGLAMSYEQYFGPGTRLTVT.

The count of this clonotype is one. The V gene is TRBV12-3 or TRBV12-4, the J gene TRBJ2-1, with 7 bases aligning to TRBD1. V was clipped by 6 bases and J by 0 bases; unmatched bases: 5. The CDR3 spans 15 residues. The CDR3 region is CASSEQGPSYNEQFF. CDR3 DNA sequence: TGTGCCAGCAGCGAACAGGGGCCCTCCTACAATGAGCAGTTCTTC.

In its sample, this clonotype was seen a few times. The chain is built from TRBV6-2 or TRBV6-3 and TRBJ2-4, with 14 bases fitting TRBD2. CDR3 length equals 22 residues. The germline gives CDR1 MNHEY, CDR2 SVGEGT. V lost 6 bases to trimming and J lost 0 bases; unmatched junction nucleotides: 19. The CDR3 DNA reads as TGTGCCAGCAGCTACGATCAATCGGGACTAGCGGGAGTGCCTCAAGCCAAAAACATTCAGTACTTC. It codes for CASSYDQSGLAGVPQAKNIQYF.

In this sample, this clonotype turned up a few times. The V and J genes are TRBV7-3 and TRBJ2-1; 9 bases are a match to TRBD2. The CDR3 runs to 16 residues. Germline CDR1 and CDR2: SGHTA and FQGTGA. V lost 3 bases and J lost 3; bases outside the gene matches: 6. The CDR3 region is CASSLLAGPYYNEQFF. The CDR3 nucleotides are TGTGCCAGCAGCTTGCTAGCGGGGCCCTACTACAATGAGCAGTTCTTC. Looking up the rest from reference TRBV7-3 and TRBJ2-1 gives the full variable domain: GAGVSQTPSNKVTEKGKYVELRCDPISGHTALYWYRQSLGQGPEFLIYFQGTGAADDSGLPNDRFFAVRPEGSVSTLKIQRTERGDSAVYLCASSLLAGPYYNEQFFGPGTRLTVL.

The chain couples TRBV5-1 to TRBJ2-1; 10 bases map to TRBD2. Germline assignment: CDR1 SGHRS and CDR2 YFSETQ. CDR3 length equals 15 residues. V was clipped by 0 bases and J by 9 bases; unmatched bases: 6. This CDR3 reads CASSLALAGNREQFF. The CDR3 DNA follows: TGCGCCAGCAGCTTGGCACTAGCGGGAAATCGTGAGCAGTTCTTC.

The CDR3 coding sequence is TGTGCCAGCAGTTTCAATGGGGCCAACGTCCTGACTTTC. Its protein is CASSFNGANVLTF. The rearrangement joins TRBV27 to TRBJ2-6; D remains unclear. Deletions cut 3 bases from V and 3 bases from J, with 3 bases between. Germline loops: CDR1 MNHEY, CDR2 SMNVEV (reference sequence). The CDR3 sequence is 13 residues long. The variable domain in full, completed from reference TRBV27 and TRBJ2-6, reads EAQVTQNPRYLITVTGKKLTVTCSQNMNHEYMSWYRQDPGLGLRQIYYSMNVEVTDKGDVPEGYKVSRKEKRNFPLILESPSPNQTSLYFCASSFNGANVLTFGAGSRLTVL.

In this sample, this clonotype turned up a few times. V and J are TRBV4-2 and TRBJ1-1; TRBD1 is a possible D gene (6 bases). Germline CDR1 and CDR2: LGHNA and YNFKEQ. The CDR3 is made up of 14 amino acids. The V end lost 3 bases, the J end lost 4 bases, and 12 bases lay between the germline ends. This CDR3 is CASSHQGTSTEAFF. The CDR3 DNA follows: TGTGCCAGCAGCCACCAGGGGACGAGCACTGAAGCTTTCTTT.

The V and J genes are TRBV2 and TRBJ2-7, with TRBD2 matching 12 bases. Unmatched junction bases numbered 6, after V lost 6 bases and J lost 3 bases. The CDR3 has 15 amino acids. CDR1 SNHLY and CDR2 FYNNEI come from the germline V gene. The DNA of the CDR3 is TGTGCCAGCAGGGGACTAGCGGGCACTAACTACGAGCAGTACTTC. Its translation is CASRGLAGTNYEQYF.

The CDR3 here is CASSLETPTYGYTF. Written as DNA, the CDR3 is TGTGCCAGCAGCTTAGAGACACCTACGTATGGCTACACCTTC. The rearrangement links TRBV7-9 to TRBJ1-2; D uncertain. The CDR3 runs 14 residues. Germline V lookup: CDR1 SEHNR, CDR2 FQNEAQ (reference sequence). With 1 base removed from V and 5 bases from J, the gap between germline ends came to 11 bases.

This clonotype turned up a few times. This chain connects TRBV6-2 or TRBV6-3 to TRBJ1-5; no reliable D call. Trimming pared 2 bases from V and 2 bases from J, leaving 16 bases between. This CDR3 contains 17 residues. Germline CDR1 and CDR2: MNHEY and SVGEGT. The CDR3 here is CASSYKVRVTGNQPQHF. The CDR3 bases are TGTGCCAGCAGTTACAAAGTACGGGTTACGGGCAATCAGCCCCAGCATTTT.

This clonotype was counted a few times. The V call is TRBV5-1, the J call TRBJ1-1; 9 bases are shared with TRBD1. CDR1 is SGHRS, CDR2 YFSETQ, per germline. The CDR3 is made up of 13 amino acids. The trim removed 0 bases at V and 11 bases at J, leaving 5 bases unmatched. This CDR3 is CASSLGTGVEAFF. Written as DNA, the CDR3 is TGCGCCAGCAGCTTGGGGACAGGGGTTGAGGCTTTCTTT.

The CDR3 sequence: CASSPSFGIGAEAFF. The CDR3 DNA reads as TGTGCCAGCAGCCCAAGTTTCGGAATCGGCGCTGAAGCTTTCTTT. The chain joins TRBV28 to TRBJ1-1; D remains ambiguous. V dropped 6 bases and J dropped 6 bases, with 20 bases sitting between them. Germline CDR1 is MDHEN and CDR2 is SYDVKM. The CDR3 contains 15 residues.

The chain has TRBV18 and TRBJ2-7, with a tentative D call TRBD2 (6 bases). Germline V gene lookup returns CDR1 KGHSH and CDR2 LQKENI. The CDR3 length is 16 residues. V was clipped by 3 bases and J by 2 bases, with 17 bases between them. For the CDR3, the DNA is TGTGCCAGCTCACCCGGGATTGGGGGAGGAACCTACGAGCAGTACTTC. Encoded protein: CASSPGIGGGTYEQYF. Complete variable domain (other parts from reference TRBV18 and TRBJ2-7): NAGVMQNPRHLVRRRGQEARLRCSPMKGHSHVYWYRQLPEEGLKFMVYLQKENIIDESGMPKERFSAEFPKEGPSILRIQQVVRGDSAAYFCASSPGIGGGTYEQYFGPGTRLTVT.

V usage is TRBV12-3 or TRBV12-4 and J usage is TRBJ1-6; D is uncertain. V shed 6 bases and J shed 8 bases, with 14 bases lying between them. The CDR3 covers 14 residues. CDR3 coding DNA: TGTGCCAGCAGCACTGGGCGTGTTTATTCACCCCTCCACTTT. Translating gives CASSTGRVYSPLHF.